The 31 T cell receptor beta chains below come from one sample, sequenced in a study of blood T cells in healthy people across ages. A second PCR of 7 to 11 cycles used a sample-barcoded 5' primer and a J-beta primer mix. TCRdb redid the calling of the 5' RACE reads with MiXCR, one entry per CDR3 protein. The table lists about a million distinct CDR3 sequences, 35% to 40% of them singletons, with over 10% in the top ten. Sequencing was performed on blood. All receptors derive from a man aged 18 to 35 in good health.

This sequence joins TRBV20-1 and TRBJ1-1; D unclear. Germline assignment: CDR1 DFQATT and CDR2 SNEGSKA (reference sequence). V lost 3 bases to trimming and J lost 3 bases, with 17 bases between them. The CDR3 extends over 15 amino acids. CDR3 residues: CSASVSGIWDTEAFF. The CDR3 DNA sequence: TGCAGTGCTAGCGTTTCGGGAATTTGGGACACTGAAGCTTTCTTT.

DNA for the CDR3: TGTGCCAGCAGCTTAGTCCTCGGTAAAGGACGGAGAAATCAGCCCCAGCATTTT. It encodes CASSLVLGKGRRNQPQHF. This chain connects TRBV7-9 to TRBJ1-5, with D hard to call. Looked up from germline, CDR1 is SEHNR and CDR2 is FQNEAQ (reference sequence). V lost 1 base and J lost 4, with 20 bases in between. This CDR3 contains 18 residues.

In the case of this clonotype: It may be a read error: a sequence one base away is much more abundant. The chain links TRBV6-8 to TRBJ1-2; no definite D call. From germline, CDR1 is MNHGY and CDR2 SAAAGT. The CDR3 has 17 residues. As DNA, the CDR3 is TGTGTCAGCAGTTTTCCGGATCGGGAAACCGATATCTATGGCTACACCTTC. Translation: CVSSFPDRETDIYGYTF.

This clonotype has just a few counts. The chain employs TRBV20-1 and TRBJ2-2; possibly TRBD2 for D (5 bases). Trimming took off 3 bases at V and 2 bases at J, with 16 bases between the two ends. This CDR3 has 16 amino acids. Germline V lookup: CDR1 DFQATT, CDR2 SNEGSKA (reference sequence). CDR3 coding DNA: TGCAGTGCTAGTTCGTCCGGGGATAAAAACACCGGGGAGCTGTTTTTT. Protein sequence: CSASSSGDKNTGELFF.

This clonotype was counted at least ten times. This chain joins TRBV5-1 and TRBJ2-1; D possibly corresponds to TRBD1 (5 bases). V was trimmed by 3 bases and J by 4 bases, leaving 8 bases between them. The CDR3 runs to 13 residues. The germline V gene has CDR1 SGHRS and CDR2 YFSETQ. Written as DNA, the CDR3 is TGCGCCAGCAGCTCCGACAGTTACAATGAGCAGTTCTTC. Its translation is CASSSDSYNEQFF.

This clonotype came up once. Possible read error: a much larger clone is one base away. The rearrangement links TRBV4-3 to TRBJ2-4, with a tentative D call TRBD2 (5 bases). This CDR3 is built from 13 residues. The germline V gene has CDR1 LGHNA and CDR2 YSLEER. Trimming stripped 4 bases from V and 13 bases from J, with 17 bases between. Written as DNA, the CDR3 is TGCGCCAGCAGCCTCGATAGAGGGATGGAGCAGTACTTC. Its protein product is CASSLDRGMEQYF.

This clonotype was observed a few times. The chain recombines TRBV5-1 with TRBJ2-3, with TRBD1 as a possible D gene (6 bases). The CDR3 spans 15 residues. V lost 3 bases and J lost 4, with 15 bases in between. Germline assignment: CDR1 SGHRS and CDR2 YFSETQ. CDR3 loop: CASSWSAGASDTQYF. DNA for the CDR3: TGCGCCAGCAGCTGGAGTGCAGGGGCGTCAGATACGCAGTATTTT.

V and J are TRBV7-7 and TRBJ1-2, with D tentatively TRBD1 (5 bases). Germline CDR1 SSHAT, CDR2 FNYEAQ (reference sequence). This CDR3 spans 15 amino acids. In DNA, the CDR3 is TGTACTAGCAGCTTCAGTAGGGGAACCCTCTATGGCTACACCTTC. Amino acids: CTSSFSRGTLYGYTF. Using reference TRBV7-7 and TRBJ1-2 for the parts outside the CDR3, the full variable domain is GAGVSQSPRYKVTKRGQDVTLRCDPISSHATLYWYQQALGQGPEFLTYFNYEAQPDKSGLPSDRFSAERPEGSISTLTIQRTEQRDSAMYRCTSSFSRGTLYGYTFGSGTRLTVV.

CDR3 sequence reads: CASSQASRLAGSNTGELFF. For the CDR3, the DNA is TGCGCCAGCAGCCAAGCTTCTAGACTAGCGGGGTCGAACACCGGGGAGCTGTTTTTT. V gene TRBV4-1 combines with J gene TRBJ2-2, with 11 bases lining up with TRBD2. V lost 1 base, J lost 0 bases, and 7 bases stayed unmatched. CDR3 length equals 19 residues. Germline V gene sequence: CDR1 MGHRA, CDR2 YSYEKL.

This clonotype was observed a few times. The chain uses TRBV12-3 or TRBV12-4 and TRBJ2-7, with 8 bases that match TRBD2. The J segment lost 7 bases and the V segment lost 6 bases, leaving 14 bases of the junction unmatched. The CDR3 is 15 amino acids. Here the CDR3 reads CASSPSGGNYNEQYF. The CDR3 bases are TGTGCCAGCAGCCCCAGCGGGGGAAACTACAATGAGCAGTACTTC.

This sequence joins TRBV30 and TRBJ2-3, with D uncertain. This CDR3 region has 12 residues. V was cut by 1 base and J by 5 bases, with 7 bases left in between. Germline loops: CDR1 GTSNPN, CDR2 SVGIG (reference sequence). CDR3: CAWSGSGDTQYF. The CDR3 DNA sequence: TGTGCCTGGAGTGGTTCGGGAGATACGCAGTATTTT. The full variable domain, its missing parts supplied by reference TRBV30 and TRBJ2-3, is SQTIHQWPATLVQPVGSPLSLECTVEGTSNPNLYWYRQAAGRGLQLLFYSVGIGQISSEVPQNLSASRPQDRQFILSSKKLLLSDSGFYLCAWSGSGDTQYFGPGTRLTVL.

This clonotype was counted between two and nine times. The chain combines TRBV20-1 with TRBJ2-3; 8 nucleotides line up with TRBD2. CDR1 and CDR2 from the germline V gene are DFQATT and SNEGSKA (reference sequence). V shed 3 bases and J 5 bases; nucleotides not matched to a gene: 10. This CDR3 is 15 amino acids long. The CDR3 DNA follows: TGCAGTGCTAGTCCTCGCGGGGGGTTTGGAGATACGCAGTATTTT. Translating gives CSASPRGGFGDTQYF.

This clonotype turned up a few times. The chain recombines TRBV4-1 with TRBJ2-5, with D unresolved. Trimming shortened V by 1 base and J by 0 bases, and 6 bases separated the two germline ends. The CDR3 runs 14 residues. Germline CDR1 and CDR2: MGHRA and YSYEKL. DNA of the CDR3: TGCGCCAGCAGCCAAGGGGCGTACCAAGAGACCCAGTACTTC. Its protein product is CASSQGAYQETQYF.

As for this clonotype: This may come from a read error, since a much larger clone is one base off. The chain recombines TRBV28 with TRBJ1-2; 7 bases align to TRBD1. V was clipped by 6 bases and J by 4 bases; unmatched bases: 5. In germline, CDR1 is MDHEN, CDR2 SYDVKM. The CDR3 has 13 amino acids. Here the CDR3 reads CASSTTGIYGYTF. The DNA for the CDR3 is TGTGCCAGCAGCACGACAGGGATCTATGGCTACACCTTC.

V and J are TRBV7-3 and TRBJ1-2; D may be TRBD1 (6 bases). The CDR3 is 13 residues long. From germline, CDR1 is SGHTA and CDR2 FQGTGA. Trimming pared 5 bases from V and 3 bases from J, leaving 10 bases between. CDR3 DNA: TGTGCCAGCAGCGAGGACAGTTACTATGGCTACACCTTC. It translates to CASSEDSYYGYTF.

The chain combines TRBV10-3 with TRBJ1-5; tentative D call: TRBD1 (6 bases). The germline V gene encodes CDR1 ENHRY and CDR2 SYGVKD. Trimming took 8 bases from V and 5 from J, leaving 10 bases between them. This CDR3 is built from 12 residues. DNA of the CDR3: TGTGCCATCGGAGACAGGTATCAGCCCCAGCATTTT. Amino acids: CAIGDRYQPQHF.

This chain uses TRBV20-1 with TRBJ1-2; 9 bases align to TRBD1. The CDR3 runs to 13 residues. Germline-derived CDR1 and CDR2 are DFQATT and SNEGSKA (reference sequence). The junction had 2 bases not matched to a gene; V was cut back by 0 bases and J by 6 bases. CDR3 region: CSARDWTGDGYTF. CDR3 in DNA: TGCAGTGCTAGAGACTGGACAGGGGATGGCTACACCTTC.

This clonotype was counted between two and nine times. The rearrangement links TRBV9 to TRBJ2-1, with TRBD2 matching over 13 bases. V lost 2 bases and J lost 0; bases outside the gene matches: 8. Germline values: CDR1 SGDLS, CDR2 YYNGEE. The CDR3 runs to 19 residues. The CDR3, as DNA: TGTGCCAGCAGCGTCGCCGGGACTAGCGGGGCCTTCTCCTACAATGAGCAGTTCTTC. It is translated as CASSVAGTSGAFSYNEQFF.

The chain recombines TRBV9 with TRBJ2-3; the D gene could be TRBD1 or TRBD2 (6 bases each). V dropped 0 bases and J dropped 1 base, with 12 bases sitting between them. CDR1 is SGDLS, CDR2 YYNGEE, per germline. The CDR3 is 16 residues long. This chain's CDR3 is CASSVVGGRGTDTQYF. CDR3 nucleotides: TGTGCCAGCAGCGTAGTTGGGGGGCGAGGCACAGATACGCAGTATTTT.

The chain has TRBV20-1 and TRBJ1-1; D is ambiguous. Trimming pared 0 bases from V and 1 base from J, leaving 9 bases between. The length of the CDR3 is 14 residues. Germline loops: CDR1 DFQATT, CDR2 SNEGSKA (reference sequence). CDR3 in amino acids: CSARDRVGNTEAFF. The CDR3 coding sequence is TGCAGTGCTAGAGATCGGGTAGGGAACACTGAAGCTTTCTTT.

The rearrangement uses TRBV6-5 and TRBJ1-4; the D is unclear. V was pared by 4 bases and J by 6 bases, with 12 bases between. The CDR3 spans 14 residues. Germline CDR1 and CDR2: MNHEY and SVGAGI. CDR3 sequence: CASSSLSLDEKLFF. The CDR3 DNA reads TGTGCCAGCAGTTCCCTCAGTCTGGATGAAAAACTGTTTTTT.

The chain links TRBV20-1 to TRBJ2-1; D uncertain. Germline CDR1 is DFQATT and CDR2 is SNEGSKA (reference sequence). The germline V and J ends were trimmed by 4 bases and 4 bases, with 5 bases remaining between them. This CDR3 region has 11 residues. The CDR3 DNA reads TGCAGTGCTATTCTATACAATGAGCAGTTCTTC. The encoded protein is CSAILYNEQFF.

This clonotype was seen a few times. The chain uses TRBV6-5 and TRBJ2-1; possible D gene TRBD2, 6 bases. The CDR3 loop spans 17 amino acids. Germline values: CDR1 MNHEY, CDR2 SVGAGI. V was pared by 0 bases and J by 4 bases, with 16 bases between. This chain's CDR3 is CASSYSTAQEGYNEQFF. In DNA, the CDR3 is TGTGCCAGCAGTTACTCTACGGCTCAGGAGGGGTACAATGAGCAGTTCTTC.

There are a few counts of this clonotype. This CDR3 reads CASSLGLGRSTPSYGYTF. The CDR3 bases are TGTGCCAGCAGCTTGGGTTTAGGCAGGTCTACTCCCTCCTATGGCTACACCTTC. The chain couples TRBV5-6 to TRBJ1-2, with no clear D. Trimming left V 0 bases short and J 4 bases short, with 22 bases between. Per the germline V gene, CDR1 is SGHDT and CDR2 is YYEEEE. This CDR3 region has 18 residues.

The chain has TRBV27 and TRBJ1-2, with D tentatively TRBD1 (6 bases). The germline gives CDR1 MNHEY, CDR2 SMNVEV (reference sequence). V was clipped by 5 bases and J by 8 bases, with 15 bases between them. The CDR3 is made up of 13 amino acids. The CDR3 reads CASSPQTGRGYTF. The CDR3 DNA reads as TGTGCCAGCAGTCCCCAGACAGGTCGCGGCTACACCTTC.

The rearrangement uses TRBV7-2 and TRBJ1-1, with D possibly being TRBD1 (5 bases). The CDR3 contains 15 residues. Deletions cut 4 bases from V and 5 bases from J, with 17 bases between. Germline loops: CDR1 SGHTA, CDR2 FQGNSA. DNA for the CDR3: TGTGCCAGCAGCTATCCGGGGGACCTTGGGACTGAAGCTTTCTTT. Its protein is CASSYPGDLGTEAFF.

The chain uses TRBV28 and TRBJ2-5, with TRBD1 as a possible D gene (6 bases). V was cut by 7 bases and J by 7 bases, with 13 bases left in between. Germline loops: CDR1 MDHEN, CDR2 SYDVKM. This CDR3 comprises 12 residues. This CDR3 reads CASTSFRGTQYF. The DNA of the CDR3 is TGTGCCAGCACCTCGTTCAGGGGGACCCAGTACTTC.

This clonotype was picked up many times. J is TRBJ1-1 and V is TRBV9; D is undetermined. This CDR3 is built from 12 residues. Germline loops: CDR1 SGDLS, CDR2 YYNGEE. Trimming left V 0 bases short and J 3 bases short, with 3 bases between. CDR3 coding DNA: TGTGCCAGCAGCGTAGCTGACACTGAAGCTTTCTTT. Protein sequence: CASSVADTEAFF.

This clonotype was counted a few times. V and J are TRBV12-3 or TRBV12-4 and TRBJ2-3, with 7 bases matching TRBD1. The length of the CDR3 is 15 residues. The V segment lost 5 bases and the J segment 5 bases; nucleotides outside the gene matches: 10. The CDR3 region has the DNA TGTGCCAGCAGTCCCAAACAGGGGTTGGGAGATACGCAGTATTTT. This translates into CASSPKQGLGDTQYF.

The rearrangement joins TRBV3-1 to TRBJ2-1, with TRBD2 matching 10 bases. The J call is doubtful: the DNA matches TRBJ2-7 better. The CDR3 is made up of 16 amino acids. Germline V CDR1 and CDR2: LGHDT, YNNKEL (reference sequence). The DNA of the CDR3 is TGTGCCAGCAGCCGCCCCACTAGCGGGGCCTACAATGAGCAGTACTTC. The encoded protein is CASSRPTSGAYNEQYF.

Turning to this clonotype: A single base separates this from a much larger clone, so it may be a read error. The rearrangement links TRBV5-1 to TRBJ2-5; D gene unclear. Trimming cost V 0 bases and J 1 base, with 13 bases left between them. The V gene's germline CDR1 is SGHRS and CDR2 YFSETQ. The CDR3 loop spans 16 amino acids. The CDR3 loop is CASSLDGRPVQETQYF. The CDR3 bases are TGCGCCAGCAGCTTGGATGGCAGGCCCGTCCAAGAGACCCAGTACTTC.